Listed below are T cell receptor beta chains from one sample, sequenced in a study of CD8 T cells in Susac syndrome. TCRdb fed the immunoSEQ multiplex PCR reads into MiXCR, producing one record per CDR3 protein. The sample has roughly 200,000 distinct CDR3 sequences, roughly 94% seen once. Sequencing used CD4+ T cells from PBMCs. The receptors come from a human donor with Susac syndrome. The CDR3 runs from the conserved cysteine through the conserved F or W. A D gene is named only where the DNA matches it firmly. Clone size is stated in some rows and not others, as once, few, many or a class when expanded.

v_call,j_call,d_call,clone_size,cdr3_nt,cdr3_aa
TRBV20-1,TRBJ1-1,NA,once,TGCAGTGCTAGAGATGGTAAGAGGATAGGAGTGAGTACTGAAGCTTTCTTT,CSARDGKRIGVSTEAFF
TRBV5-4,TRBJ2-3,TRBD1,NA,TGTGCCAGCAGCATCGGGACAGAGGCAGATACGCAGTATTTT,CASSIGTEADTQYF
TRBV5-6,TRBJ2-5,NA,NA,TGTGCCAGCAGCTTGTGGGGTAGCCCCGGGACCCAGTACTTC,CASSLWGSPGTQYF
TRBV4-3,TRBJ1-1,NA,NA,TGCGCCAGCAGCCAAGATTTGTACCTGAAGAACACTGAAGCTTTCTTT,CASSQDLYLKNTEAFF
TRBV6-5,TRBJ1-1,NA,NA,TGTGCCAGCTGGGGGACTGAAGCTTTCTTT,CASWGTEAFF
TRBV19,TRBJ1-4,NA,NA,TGTGCCAGTGGACACCGCGCAACTAATGAAAAACTGTTTTTT,CASGHRATNEKLFF
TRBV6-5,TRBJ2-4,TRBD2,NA,TGTGCCAGCAATTACGGGACTAGCGGGGGATACATTCAGTACTTC,CASNYGTSGGYIQYF
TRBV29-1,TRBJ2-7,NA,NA,TGCAGCGTTGAAGGGTCGGACAGCTCCTACGAGCAGTACTTC,CSVEGSDSSYEQYF
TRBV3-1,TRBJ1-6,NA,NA,TGTGCCAGCAGCCCTACAGGGAATTCACCCCTCCACTTT,CASSPTGNSPLHF
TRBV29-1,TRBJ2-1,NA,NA,TGCAGCGTGGCCCTGGGGGTACGCAATGAGCAGTTCTTC,CSVALGVRNEQFF
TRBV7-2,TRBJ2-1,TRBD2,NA,TGTGCCAGCAGCTTAGAGACTAGCGGGGGGGCTGAGCAGTTCTTC,CASSLETSGGAEQFF
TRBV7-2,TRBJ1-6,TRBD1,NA,TGTGCCAGCAGCTCCGGGACAGGGGTTTACCCACCCCTCCACTTT,CASSSGTGVYPPLHF
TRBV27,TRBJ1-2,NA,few,TGTGCCAGCAGGAGCTATGGCTACACCTTC,CASRSYGYTF
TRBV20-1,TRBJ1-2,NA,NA,TGCAGTGTCGAACACCAACAGGGATTCTATGGCTACACCTTC,CSVEHQQGFYGYTF
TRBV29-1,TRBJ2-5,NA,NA,TGCAGCGTTCTTGGTATCCAAGAGACCCAGTACTTC,CSVLGIQETQYF
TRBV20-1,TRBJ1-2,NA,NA,TGCAGTGCCCCCGGGGCAGGCGGTTCGACGAATGGTGGCTACACCTTC,CSAPGAGGSTNGGYTF
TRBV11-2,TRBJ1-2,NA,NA,TGTGCCAGCAGCTTAGGTCGGACAGCCTCGAGCTACACCTTC,CASSLGRTASSYTF
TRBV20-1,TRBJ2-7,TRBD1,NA,TGCAGTGCGACCAATCCGGGACAGGGGAAGAACGAGCAGTACTTC,CSATNPGQGKNEQYF
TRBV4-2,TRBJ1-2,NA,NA,TGTGCCAGCAGCCCTATTGGAGGGGGTCAAGAGGGCTACACCTTC,CASSPIGGGQEGYTF
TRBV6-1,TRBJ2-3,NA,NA,TGTGCCACCCACAAGGGGCTAGGCCACACAGATACGCAGTATTTT,CATHKGLGHTDTQYF
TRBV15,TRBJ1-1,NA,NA,TGTGCCACCAGCAGAGGAGTAAAGAACACTGAAGCTTTCTTT,CATSRGVKNTEAFF
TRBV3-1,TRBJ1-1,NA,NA,TGTGCCAGCAGCTCCAGACAGTTCAGAGCTTTCTTT,CASSSRQFRAFF
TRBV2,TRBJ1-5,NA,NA,TGTGCCAGCAGTATGAATAGCAATCAGCCCCAGCATTTT,CASSMNSNQPQHF
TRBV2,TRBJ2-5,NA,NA,TGTGCCAGCAGACACACAGGGAGCGGGGAGACCCAGTACTTC,CASRHTGSGETQYF
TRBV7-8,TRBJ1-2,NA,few,TGTGCCAGCAGCTTAGGTGATAACTATGGCTACACCTTC,CASSLGDNYGYTF
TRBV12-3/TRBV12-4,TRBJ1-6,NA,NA,TGTGCCAGCAGTCCCCGTGCAGGAGATAATTCACCCCTCCACTTT,CASSPRAGDNSPLHF
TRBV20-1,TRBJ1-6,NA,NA,TGCAGTGCTAGATCCGACAGGATTAATTCACCCCTCCACTTT,CSARSDRINSPLHF
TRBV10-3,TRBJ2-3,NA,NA,TGTGCCATCAGGATAGCCACCCAGCGGGATACGCAGTATTTT,CAIRIATQRDTQYF
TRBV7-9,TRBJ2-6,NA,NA,TGTGCCAGCAGCACAAGTGGGGCCAACGTCCTGACTTTC,CASSTSGANVLTF
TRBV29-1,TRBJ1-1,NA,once,TGCAGCGTTGAAGATCCTATGATGGGTGCCGCTTTCTTT,CSVEDPMMGAAFF
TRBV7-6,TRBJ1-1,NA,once,TGTGCCAGCAGCCCCGGGCTTGGGGGCGGCATGAACACTGAAGCTTTCTTT,CASSPGLGGGMNTEAFF
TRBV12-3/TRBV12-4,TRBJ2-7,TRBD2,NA,TGTGCCAGCAGAACCGGGGGGGGCACCTACGAGCAGTACTTC,CASRTGGGTYEQYF
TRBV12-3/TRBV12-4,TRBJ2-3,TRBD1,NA,TGTGCCAGCAGTGCTCGACAGGGCTGGGAAGATACGCAGTATTTT,CASSARQGWEDTQYF
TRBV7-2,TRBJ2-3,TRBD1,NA,TGTGCCAGCAGCTGGGACAGGGCAACAGATACGCAGTATTTT,CASSWDRATDTQYF
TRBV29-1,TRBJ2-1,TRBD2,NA,TGCAGCGTTGAAGCAGGGACTAGCGGGGGCGATGAGCAGTTCTTC,CSVEAGTSGGDEQFF
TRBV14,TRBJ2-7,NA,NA,TGTGCCAGCAGCCAAAGGGAGTCCTACGAGCAGTACTTC,CASSQRESYEQYF
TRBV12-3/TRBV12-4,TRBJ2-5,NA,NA,TGTGCCAGCAGTTCCCAAACTAGGGGCGGTGAGACCCAGTACTTC,CASSSQTRGGETQYF
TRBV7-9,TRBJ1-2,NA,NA,TGTGCCAGCAGCTTAGACTACGAGGATGGCTACACCTTC,CASSLDYEDGYTF
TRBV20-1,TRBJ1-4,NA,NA,TGCAGTGCTAGGGACGGGACGAGTGAAAAACTGTTTTTT,CSARDGTSEKLFF
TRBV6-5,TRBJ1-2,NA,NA,TGTGCCAGCAGTTACTCGGTGGGCTATGGCTACACCTTC,CASSYSVGYGYTF
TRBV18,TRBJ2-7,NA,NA,TGTGCCAGCTCACCACCCACCTCCGCACCTCCGGCCTTC,CASSPPTSAPPAF
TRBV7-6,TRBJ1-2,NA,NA,TGTGCCAGCAGCCATGGACAATCCTATGGCTACACCTTC,CASSHGQSYGYTF
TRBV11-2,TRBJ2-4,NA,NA,TGTGCCAGCAGCTTACGCGCAACCAAAAACATTCAGTACTTC,CASSLRATKNIQYF
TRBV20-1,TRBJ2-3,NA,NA,TGCAGTGCTAGAGAGACGTCCGCTACGCAGTATTTT,CSARETSATQYF
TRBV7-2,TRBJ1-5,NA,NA,TGTGCCAGCAGCTCCGAGGGAAGGGGTCAGCCCCAGCATTTT,CASSSEGRGQPQHF
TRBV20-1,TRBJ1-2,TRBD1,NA,TGCAGTGCTAGTGGGGACAGGGGGCTTGGAGGCTACACCTTC,CSASGDRGLGGYTF